These 21 T cell receptor beta chains were all obtained from the same sample, sequenced in a study of identical twins. TCRdb itself ran the 5' RACE reads through MiXCR, one entry per CDR3 protein. The table lists roughly 710,000 distinct CDR3 sequences, over 5% of them singletons. Sequenced input: naive T cells sorted from blood. The receptors come from a man aged 18 to 29 in good health.

The chain joins TRBV5-1 to TRBJ1-6; D possibly corresponds to TRBD1 (5 bases). V shed 1 base and J shed 10 bases, with 15 bases lying between them. The CDR3 sequence is 15 residues long. The germline CDR1 and CDR2 sequences are SGHRS and YFSETQ. Here the CDR3 DNA reads TGCGCCAGCAGCTTGAGGAGGGGAGAAAGATCACCCCTCCACTTT. Amino acids: CASSLRRGERSPLHF.

In its sample, this clonotype was seen a few times. The chain uses TRBV12-3 or TRBV12-4 and TRBJ2-1; D ambiguous. The CDR3 length is 16 residues. The V and J ends lost 5 bases and 0 bases respectively, with 14 bases between them. In DNA, the CDR3 is TGTGCCAGCAGTGCCGGACCTCCTAGCTCCTACAATGAGCAGTTCTTC. Amino acids: CASSAGPPSSYNEQFF.

This clonotype was seen only a few times. The rearrangement uses TRBV10-3 and TRBJ2-7; D is possibly TRBD1 or TRBD2 (7 bases each). The V end lost 8 bases, the J end lost 3 bases, and 14 bases lay between the germline ends. Germline-derived CDR1 and CDR2 are ENHRY and SYGVKD. This CDR3 is built from 13 residues. CDR3 DNA sequence: TGTGCCATCGCAGGGGGAGGGGGCTACGAGCAGTACTTC. It specifies CAIAGGGGYEQYF.

This clonotype was observed many times. This chain connects TRBV7-2 to TRBJ2-7, with 10 nucleotides matching TRBD2. From germline, CDR1 is SGHTA and CDR2 FQGNSA. There are 17 residues in the CDR3. V dropped 1 base and J dropped 6; count of bases not matched to a gene: 12. Here the CDR3 reads CASSLVRLAGVSGEQYF. The CDR3, as DNA: TGTGCCAGCAGCTTAGTTCGGCTAGCGGGAGTAAGCGGCGAGCAGTACTTC.

This clonotype was seen at least ten times. The V and J genes are TRBV12-3 or TRBV12-4 and TRBJ1-6; TRBD1 matches 8 bases. This CDR3 has 14 residues. The ends lost 6 bases at V and 10 bases at J; junction bases unmatched: 8. The CDR3 loop reads CASSSRGPGSPLHF. The CDR3 region has the DNA TGTGCCAGCAGCTCCAGGGGGCCGGGGTCACCCCTCCACTTT.

This clonotype was counted many times. The chain couples TRBV20-1 to TRBJ2-2, with TRBD1 matching over 11 bases. From germline, CDR1 is DFQATT and CDR2 SNEGSKA (reference sequence). The V gene end was trimmed by 3 bases and the J gene end by 4 bases; junction bases not matched to a gene: 4. CDR3 length: 15 residues. In nucleotides, the CDR3 is TGCAGTGCTAGCCCCGGGACAGGGGGCACCGGGGAGCTGTTTTTT. Residues: CSASPGTGGTGELFF.

This clonotype was found a few times. This rearrangement joins TRBV10-3 to TRBJ2-5, with TRBD2 as a possible D gene (5 bases). Germline CDR1 ENHRY, CDR2 SYGVKD. This CDR3 has 15 amino acids. Between the trimmed V and J ends, which lost 8 bases and 5 bases, there was a span of 21 bases. In DNA, the CDR3 is TGTGCCATCCGAAGCAGCGGATCGTTTAACGAGACCCAGTACTTC. Its translation: CAIRSSGSFNETQYF.

This clonotype was found many times. The V and J genes are TRBV7-3 and TRBJ1-1; D is possibly TRBD1 (6 bases). This CDR3 has 15 amino acids. V was shortened by 5 bases and J by 1 base, with 14 bases between the two germline ends. Germline values: CDR1 SGHTA, CDR2 FQGTGA. CDR3 in amino acids: CASSPTPGQNTEAFF. CDR3 coding DNA: TGTGCCAGCAGCCCGACGCCGGGACAGAACACTGAAGCTTTCTTT.

The table lists this clonotype with many counts. The chain employs TRBV12-3 or TRBV12-4 and TRBJ2-2; possible D gene TRBD2, 5 bases. The CDR3 has 14 residues. The ends were cut back, 5 bases at V and 6 bases at J, with 13 bases in the middle. CDR3 protein: CASSPIEGAGELFF. The CDR3 nucleotides are TGTGCCAGCAGTCCGATTGAGGGCGCCGGGGAGCTGTTTTTT.

This clonotype was observed at least ten times. The chain couples TRBV20-1 to TRBJ1-4; 10 bases are a match to TRBD1. The V gene's germline CDR1 is DFQATT and CDR2 SNEGSKA (reference sequence). This CDR3 has 13 amino acids. The V segment lost 6 bases and the J segment 8 bases; nucleotides outside the gene matches: 6. DNA of the CDR3: TGCAGTGCCACGACAGGGGGCCCGGAAAAACTGTTTTTT. This gives the protein CSATTGGPEKLFF.

This clonotype came up many times. The CDR3 DNA reads as TGTGCCAGCAGCTTAGTCCGGCGGCCTAATAGCAATCAGCCCCAGCATTTT. Encoded protein: CASSLVRRPNSNQPQHF. The V call is TRBV7-8, the J call TRBJ1-5; D not resolved. V shed 1 base and J shed 0 bases, with 13 bases lying between them. Germline lookup yields CDR1 SGHVS and CDR2 FQNEAQ. This CDR3 has 17 amino acids.

This clonotype was observed at least ten times. This chain links TRBV27 with TRBJ2-1; D is undetermined. The CDR3 runs to 13 residues. V lost 10 bases to trimming and J lost 0 bases, with 10 bases between them. Germline assignment: CDR1 MNHEY and CDR2 SMNVEV (reference sequence). CDR3 protein: CATFPSSYNEQFF. For the CDR3, the DNA is TGTGCCACCTTTCCCAGCTCCTACAATGAGCAGTTCTTC.

This clonotype was seen ten or more times. This chain joins TRBV12-3 or TRBV12-4 and TRBJ1-2, with TRBD1 as a possible D gene (5 bases). The V and J ends lost 2 bases and 4 bases respectively, with 11 bases between them. The CDR3 loop spans 14 amino acids. This chain's CDR3 is CASSLRGVSYGYTF. The CDR3 nucleotides are TGTGCCAGCAGTTTACGGGGGGTCTCCTATGGCTACACCTTC.

This clonotype came up many times. CDR3 protein: CASSHRPGEKGKLFF. CDR3 nucleotides: TGTGCCAGCAGCCACCGGCCGGGAGAAAAGGGAAAACTGTTTTTT. The gene calls are TRBV6-2 or TRBV6-3 and TRBJ1-4; D is unresolved. This CDR3 spans 15 amino acids. V lost 6 bases, J lost 10 bases, and 21 bases lay in between. Germline loops: CDR1 MNHEY, CDR2 SVGEGT.

This clonotype was observed a few times. This sequence joins TRBV20-1 and TRBJ2-1, with D unclear. The germline V gene has CDR1 DFQATT and CDR2 SNEGSKA (reference sequence). The V and J ends lost 6 bases and 6 bases respectively, with 21 bases between them. The CDR3 is 15 amino acids. CDR3 protein: CSAPGRLHSGNEQFF. DNA for the CDR3: TGCAGTGCCCCCGGGCGACTTCACTCCGGCAATGAGCAGTTCTTC.

This clonotype occurred many times. V and J are TRBV6-5 and TRBJ2-5, with a possible D match to TRBD2 (5 bases). The V end lost 0 bases, the J end lost 1 base, and 9 bases lay between the germline ends. CDR1 is MNHEY, CDR2 SVGAGI, per germline. The CDR3 has 15 amino acids. The CDR3 loop reads CASSYSPAVQETQYF. In DNA, the CDR3 is TGTGCCAGCAGTTACTCGCCAGCGGTCCAAGAGACCCAGTACTTC.

This clonotype was detected many times. CDR3 nucleotide sequence: TGTGCCAGTAGTCGAGACAGCCCCCCCCAAGAGACCCAGTACTTC. Translation: CASSRDSPPQETQYF. The chain is built from TRBV19 and TRBJ2-5; D might be TRBD1 (5 bases). Trimming stripped 5 bases from V and 1 base from J, with 14 bases between. CDR1 is LNHDA, CDR2 SQIVND, per germline (reference sequence). CDR3 length equals 15 residues.

This clonotype appeared a few times. The chain uses TRBV19 and TRBJ1-5; D is ambiguous. Germline loops: CDR1 LNHDA, CDR2 SQIVND (reference sequence). The CDR3 consists of 16 residues. Trimming removed 5 bases from V and 4 bases from J, with 18 bases in between. The CDR3 DNA sequence: TGTGCCAGTAGTTCGACCCCGGGAAGAGGGAATCAGCCCCAGCATTTT. It translates to CASSSTPGRGNQPQHF.

This sequence joins TRBV20-1 and TRBJ2-2, with a tentative D call TRBD2 (6 bases). The germline V gene has CDR1 DFQATT and CDR2 SNEGSKA (reference sequence). This CDR3 is 16 amino acids long. The V gene lost 0 bases and the J gene lost 3 bases, with 14 bases spanning the gap. The CDR3 DNA reads TGCAGTGCTAGAGATCTCGATAGCGGATACACCGGGGAGCTGTTTTTT. Translating it yields CSARDLDSGYTGELFF.

This clonotype was seen more than once but under ten times. CDR3 DNA: TGTGCCAGCAGCCAAGATAGATTGCAGGGGATGAATGAGCAGTTCTTC. Protein product: CASSQDRLQGMNEQFF. This chain links TRBV14 with TRBJ2-1, with a possible D match to TRBD1 (6 bases). The V and J ends lost 0 bases and 7 bases respectively, with 16 bases between them. CDR1 and CDR2 from the germline V gene are SGHDN and FVKESK. The CDR3 spans 16 residues. Full variable domain (remainder filled in from reference TRBV14 and TRBJ2-1): EAGVTQFPSHSVIEKGQTVTLRCDPISGHDNLYWYRRVMGKEIKFLLHFVKESKQDESGMPNNRFLAERTGGTYSTLKVQPAELEDSGVYFCASSQDRLQGMNEQFFGPGTRLTVL.

This clonotype turned up a few times. For the CDR3, the DNA is TGTGCCAGCAGTTACCCAGCTAGCGGGAGGGGTGAGCAGTTCTTC. This gives the protein CASSYPASGRGEQFF. V and J are TRBV6-2 or TRBV6-3 and TRBJ2-1; TRBD2 matches at 12 bases. Germline-derived CDR1 and CDR2 are MNHEY and SVGEGT. The CDR3 runs 15 residues. Trimming at V came to 2 bases and at J to 9 bases, leaving 5 bases not matched to a gene.